This T cell receptor (beta chain) stems from a study of blood T cell repertoires in COVID-19. Across the study: Whether acute or convalescent, the COVID-19 samples came from the United States, Italy and Spain.

Original handling: Counts of nucleated cells, estimated from reference gene primer amplification, were obtained. Clones were read by immunoSEQ multiplex PCR, and TCRdb kept only the in-frame ones, dropping some. V, J and clone size derive from that table, while D and trimming were established from the DNA sequence. The sample carries 130,000 to 150,000 clones, roughly 84% recorded once. This CDR3 contains 14 residues. CDR1 and CDR2 (germline): SGDLS, YYNGEE. Trimming left V 7 bases short and J 4 bases short, with 14 bases between. Participant reports of clinical history set cohort assignment. The sample consisted of PBMCs or T cells enriched from blood (not recorded which). The chain is built from TRBV9 and TRBJ2-2, with D perhaps matching TRBD2 (6 bases). The TCR was taken from a middle-aged man with acute COVID-19. As DNA, the CDR3 is TGTGCCAGCTCCCGACTAGTACCCACCGGGGAGCTGTTTTTT. It encodes CASSRLVPTGELFF.